This T cell receptor (beta chain) was sequenced for a study of cytomegalovirus exposure and HLA in healthy donors. Looking at the study overall: In an early release, HLA-typed donors contributed approximately 80 million unique TCR sequences.

V shed 2 bases, J shed 4 bases, and the junction held 2 bases outside the gene matches. The V gene's germline CDR1 is SEHNR and CDR2 FQNEAQ (reference sequence). This CDR3 region has 14 residues. This clone has only a few counts. Antigen specificity is unknown. Study-level findings and limits: Despite most TCR sequences being rare, some public TCRs occurred in many donors.

PCR involved 60 Vbeta and 13 Jbeta primers. Original analysis: Later reanalysis found about 78 million unique TCR beta chains, 10 million to 12 million of them shared. Produced via immunoSEQ multiplex PCR; TCRdb's table is partial and in-frame only. The V and J calls and clone size are taken from that table; D and trimming were inferred from the DNA. Altogether around 160,000 clones are present, around 84% being singletons, with the ten largest covering around 3%. Sequencing was done on a sample of PBMCs. The chain links TRBV7-9 to TRBJ1-1, with 9 bases identical to TRBD1. This receptor was taken from a man aged 35-49 years in good health and CMV-seropositive. The CDR3 reads CASSLKTGGTEAFF. The CDR3 region has the DNA TGTGCCAGCAGCTTAAAGACAGGGGGCACTGAAGCTTTCTTT.